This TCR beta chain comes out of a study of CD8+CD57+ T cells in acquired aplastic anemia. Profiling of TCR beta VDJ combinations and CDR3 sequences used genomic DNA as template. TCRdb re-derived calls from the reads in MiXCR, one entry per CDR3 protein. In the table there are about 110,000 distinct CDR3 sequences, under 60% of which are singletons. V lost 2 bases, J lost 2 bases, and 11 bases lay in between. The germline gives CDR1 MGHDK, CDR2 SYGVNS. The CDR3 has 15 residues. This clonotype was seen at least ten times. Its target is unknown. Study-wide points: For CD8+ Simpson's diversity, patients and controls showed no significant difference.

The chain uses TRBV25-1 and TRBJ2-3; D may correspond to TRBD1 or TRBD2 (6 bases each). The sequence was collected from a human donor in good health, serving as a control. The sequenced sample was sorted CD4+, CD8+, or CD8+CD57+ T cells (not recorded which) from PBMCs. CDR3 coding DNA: TGTGCCAGCAGTGAACTGGAGGGGGACACAGATACGCAGTATTTT. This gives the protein CASSELEGDTDTQYF.